The 27 T cell receptor beta chains below all came from one sample that was sequenced in a study of blood T cell repertoires in COVID-19. Clones were read by immunoSEQ multiplex PCR, and TCRdb kept only the in-frame ones, dropping some. Among hundreds of thousands of clones listed, about four fifths were seen once. Sequencing was carried out using peripheral blood. The receptors were sampled from a woman aged 40 to 50 with active or convalescent COVID-19.

This chain uses TRBV27 with TRBJ1-2; the match to TRBD1 covers 10 bases. CDR3 length: 14 amino acids. The ends lost 6 bases at V and 4 bases at J; junction bases unmatched: 5. In germline, CDR1 is MNHEY, CDR2 SMNVEV (reference sequence). CDR3 protein: CASSRTGGAYGYTF. The CDR3 nucleotides read TGTGCCAGCAGCAGGACAGGGGGTGCCTATGGCTACACCTTC.

The rearrangement links TRBV30 to TRBJ1-6, with D possibly TRBD1 on 6 matching bases. V was trimmed by 3 bases and J by 7 bases, leaving 16 bases between them. Germline CDR1 GTSNPN, CDR2 SVGIG (reference sequence). There are 15 residues in the CDR3. Here the CDR3 DNA reads TGTGCCTGGAGACCCGCAGACAGGTCAAATTCACCCCTCCACTTT. Translated, it gives CAWRPADRSNSPLHF. The full variable domain, rest sourced from reference TRBV30 and TRBJ1-6, is SQTIHQWPATLVQPVGSPLSLECTVEGTSNPNLYWYRQAAGRGLQLLFYSVGIGQISSEVPQNLSASRPQDRQFILSSKKLLLSDSGFYLCAWRPADRSNSPLHFGNGTRLTVT.

V is TRBV5-4 and J is TRBJ2-6; 9 nucleotides align to TRBD1. The CDR3 is 18 amino acids. The germline V gene has CDR1 SGHNT and CDR2 YYREEE (reference sequence). The V segment lost 4 bases and the J segment 1 base; nucleotides outside the gene matches: 9. CDR3 protein: CASSDSGQGPSGANVLTF. The CDR3 bases are TGTGCCAGCAGCGATTCGGGACAGGGACCTTCTGGGGCCAACGTCCTGACTTTC.

The chain employs TRBV4-1 and TRBJ1-2; 9 bases are shared with TRBD1. CDR1 and CDR2 (germline): MGHRA, YSYEKL. The CDR3 contains 14 residues. Trimming at V came to 4 bases and at J to 5 bases, leaving 5 bases not matched to a gene. The CDR3 region is CASSPRQGGYGYTF. CDR3 nucleotides: TGCGCCAGCAGCCCCCGACAGGGGGGATATGGCTACACCTTC.

V is TRBV15 and J is TRBJ1-5; D is unresolved. CDR3 length equals 15 residues. Trimming left V 5 bases short and J 3 bases short, with 14 bases between. Germline V gene data show CDR1 as LNHNV and CDR2 as YYDKDF (reference sequence). CDR3 bases: TGTGCCACCAGCCCACAATTCGGAGACAATCAGCCCCAGCATTTT. Its protein is CATSPQFGDNQPQHF. The variable domain in full, completed from reference TRBV15 and TRBJ1-5, reads DAMVIQNPRYQVTQFGKPVTLSCSQTLNHNVMYWYQQKSSQAPKLLFHYYDKDFNNEADTPDNFQSRRPNTSFCFLDIRSPGLGDTAMYLCATSPQFGDNQPQHFGDGTRLSIL.

This sequence joins TRBV3-1 (or the pseudogene TRBV3-2) and TRBJ2-2, with a tentative D call TRBD2 (5 bases). The V gene lost 4 bases and the J gene lost 4 bases, with 7 bases spanning the gap. The CDR3 extends over 13 amino acids. CDR1 LGHDT and CDR2 YNNKEL come from the germline V gene (reference sequence). In DNA, the CDR3 is TGTGCCAGCAGCCCCGCGGGCACCGGGGAGCTGTTTTTT. Protein product: CASSPAGTGELFF.

The V call is TRBV14, the J call TRBJ1-2, with unresolved D. The CDR3 totals 12 residues. Trimming shortened V by 3 bases and J by 8 bases, and 10 bases separated the two germline ends. The germline CDR1 and CDR2 sequences are SGHDN and FVKESK. The CDR3 nucleotides read TGTGCCAGCAGCCATACGGGGTTGGGCTACACCTTC. It encodes CASSHTGLGYTF.

Within the sample, this clone is medium-sized. J is TRBJ2-7 and V is TRBV5-5, with TRBD2 identical over 7 bases. Germline assignment: CDR1 SGHKS and CDR2 YYEKEE (reference sequence). There are 14 residues in the CDR3. Trimming at V came to 4 bases and at J to 3 bases, leaving 7 bases not matched to a gene. The chain's CDR3 is CASSRGAGDYEQYF. In DNA form, the CDR3 reads TGTGCCAGCAGCCGCGGGGCGGGGGACTACGAGCAGTACTTC.

This clone was seen only once. The chain combines TRBV19 with TRBJ1-5; D might be TRBD1 (6 bases). This CDR3 spans 13 amino acids. V was shortened by 9 bases and J by 3 bases, with 12 bases between the two germline ends. The germline V gene has CDR1 LNHDA and CDR2 SQIVND (reference sequence). The CDR3 nucleotides are TGTGCCAGCCAAGACAGGCACAATCAGCCCCAGCATTTT. Protein product: CASQDRHNQPQHF. The variable domain in full, with the rest retrieved from reference TRBV19 and TRBJ1-5, is DGGITQSPKYLFRKEGQNVTLSCEQNLNHDAMYWYRQDPGQGLRLIYYSQIVNDFQKGDIAEGYSVSREKKESFPLTVTSAQKNPTAFYLCASQDRHNQPQHFGDGTRLSIL.

J is TRBJ1-3 and V is TRBV12-3 or TRBV12-4; D call uncertain. Trimming removed 9 bases at V and 3 bases at J, with 3 bases between. The CDR3 extends over 10 amino acids. CDR3 in amino acids: CASIGNTIYF. The CDR3 nucleotides are TGTGCCAGTATTGGAAACACCATATATTTT.

The sample holds one count of this clone. The V call is TRBV5-1, the J call TRBJ1-2; 7 bases are a match to TRBD1. The ends lost 4 bases at V and 4 bases at J; junction bases unmatched: 7. CDR1 is SGHRS, CDR2 YFSETQ, per germline. The CDR3 has 14 residues. CDR3 in amino acids: CASSLGQVGYGYTF. The DNA for the CDR3 is TGCGCCAGCAGCCTTGGACAGGTTGGCTATGGCTACACCTTC.

Points on this clone: The sample contains more than one DNA sequence encoding this CDR3. The chain carries TRBV12-5 and TRBJ2-7, with D uncertain. The V gene's germline CDR1 is LGHNT and CDR2 FRNRAP. This CDR3 contains 12 residues. Trimming cost V 6 bases and J 1 base, with 7 bases left between them. CDR3 region: CASGRDSYEQYF. The CDR3 nucleotides are TGTGCTAGTGGGCGAGATTCCTACGAGCAGTACTTC.

The chain is built from TRBV7-9 and TRBJ1-6; no clear D gene. Trimming left V 3 bases short and J 0 bases short, with 12 bases between. The germline V gene has CDR1 SEHNR and CDR2 FQNEAQ (reference sequence). This CDR3 region has 17 residues. The CDR3 region is CASSLSVGSSYNSPLHF. Here the CDR3 DNA reads TGTGCCAGCAGCTTGAGTGTCGGGAGCTCCTATAATTCACCCCTCCACTTT.

The genes are TRBV2 and TRBJ1-3; weak D call: TRBD1 (6 bases). Trimming removed 5 bases from V and 0 bases from J, with 11 bases in between. Germline assignment: CDR1 SNHLY and CDR2 FYNNEI. The CDR3 is made up of 15 amino acids. This CDR3 is CASSFTGLSGNTIYF. Here the CDR3 DNA reads TGTGCCAGCAGTTTTACAGGGCTCTCTGGAAACACCATATATTTT.

The chain is built from TRBV6-6 and TRBJ1-2; 7 bases match TRBD1. V shed 5 bases, J shed 6 bases, and the junction held 9 bases outside the gene matches. This CDR3 contains 14 residues. Germline CDR1 reads MNHNY; CDR2 reads SVGAGI (reference sequence). The CDR3 is CASSHFRQGNGYTF. The CDR3 DNA reads TGTGCCAGCAGTCACTTCCGACAGGGCAATGGCTACACCTTC.

V and J are TRBV7-2 and TRBJ2-3; 12 nucleotides agree with TRBD2. V lost 1 base and J lost 6; bases outside the gene matches: 5. The germline V gene has CDR1 SGHTA and CDR2 FQGNSA. The CDR3 covers 16 residues. CDR3 coding DNA: TGTGCCAGCAGCTTAGTGACTAGCGGGAGTCGGGATACGCAGTATTTT. It yields the protein CASSLVTSGSRDTQYF.

This sequence joins TRBV2 and TRBJ2-3; a weak D match, TRBD2 (5 bases). CDR3 length: 13 amino acids. Germline V gene data show CDR1 as SNHLY and CDR2 as FYNNEI. Trimming pared 5 bases from V and 2 bases from J, leaving 8 bases between. The CDR3 DNA is TGTGCCAGCAGTTTCGGACTCACAGATACGCAGTATTTT. This sequence encodes CASSFGLTDTQYF.

The V call is TRBV24-1, the J call TRBJ2-3, with D uncertain. This CDR3 has 15 amino acids. CDR1 is KGHDR and CDR2 is SFDVKD in the germline V gene. Trimming cost V 3 bases and J 2 bases, with 11 bases left between them. CDR3 sequence reads: CATSDGPLNTDTQYF. The CDR3 DNA sequence: TGTGCCACCAGTGATGGGCCGCTAAACACAGATACGCAGTATTTT.

This clone came up a few times. The chain combines TRBV29-1 with TRBJ1-1; D is unresolved. The CDR3 sequence is 13 residues long. Trimming removed 4 bases at V and 0 bases at J, with 9 bases between. CDR1 and CDR2 from the germline V gene are SQVTM and ANQGSEA. This CDR3 reads CSVAAGMNTEAFF. Written as DNA, the CDR3 is TGCAGCGTTGCGGCGGGGATGAACACTGAAGCTTTCTTT.

J is TRBJ1-1 and V is TRBV5-1; 9 positions agree with TRBD1. The J segment lost 4 bases and the V segment lost 9 bases, leaving 4 bases of the junction unmatched. The CDR3 is 12 residues long. Germline V gene sequence: CDR1 SGHRS, CDR2 YFSETQ. CDR3 nucleotide sequence: TGCGCCACCAAGACAGGGGGCACTGAAGCTTTCTTT. Translated: CATKTGGTEAFF.

V is TRBV7-2 and J is TRBJ1-2; 8 nucleotides line up with TRBD1. V dropped 2 bases and J dropped 6; count of bases not matched to a gene: 8. CDR3 length equals 15 residues. The V gene's germline CDR1 is SGHTA and CDR2 FQGNSA. The CDR3 bases are TGTGCCAGCAGCTTAACCAGGACAGGGAGGCATGGCTACACCTTC. Amino acids: CASSLTRTGRHGYTF.

The V gene is TRBV5-1, the J gene TRBJ2-1; tentative D call: TRBD1 (6 bases). V lost 3 bases and J lost 0, with 10 bases in between. This CDR3 has 15 amino acids. Germline loops: CDR1 SGHRS, CDR2 YFSETQ. The CDR3 is CASSSGQSSYNEQFF. In nucleotides, the CDR3 is TGCGCCAGCAGCTCGGGACAAAGCTCCTACAATGAGCAGTTCTTC. Combining the CDR3 with reference TRBV5-1 and TRBJ2-1 gives the whole variable domain KAGVTQTPRYLIKTRGQQVTLSCSPISGHRSVSWYQQTPGQGLQFLFEYFSETQRNKGNFPGRFSGRQFSNSRSEMNVSTLELGDSALYLCASSSGQSSYNEQFFGPGTRLTVL.

This chain links TRBV7-2 with TRBJ2-3; no firm D call. Trimming stripped 3 bases from V and 4 bases from J, with 11 bases between. The CDR3 extends over 14 amino acids. Germline V gene sequence: CDR1 SGHTA, CDR2 FQGNSA. CDR3 sequence: CASSLARRADTQYF. CDR3 nucleotides: TGTGCCAGCAGCTTGGCTCGCCGGGCAGATACGCAGTATTTT.

V gene TRBV14 combines with J gene TRBJ2-2; D is undetermined. Germline values: CDR1 SGHDN, CDR2 FVKESK. V was trimmed by 4 bases and J by 3 bases, leaving 9 bases between them. This CDR3 comprises 14 residues. The CDR3 spells CASSPRLHTGELFF. In nucleotides, the CDR3 is TGTGCCAGCAGCCCCCGACTGCACACCGGGGAGCTGTTTTTT.

This chain uses TRBV5-1 with TRBJ2-1; 9 nucleotides line up with TRBD2. The CDR3 covers 16 residues. Germline-derived CDR1 and CDR2 are SGHRS and YFSETQ. V was clipped by 7 bases and J by 2 bases; unmatched bases: 10. CDR3 residues: CASRGQSGGPYNEQFF. CDR3 sequence (DNA): TGCGCCAGCCGGGGACAGAGCGGGGGGCCCTACAATGAGCAGTTCTTC.

The gene calls are TRBV11-3 and TRBJ2-5; D is perhaps TRBD2 (6 bases). Trimming removed 3 bases from V and 5 bases from J, with 16 bases in between. Germline CDR1 is SGHNT and CDR2 is YENEEA. The CDR3 extends over 15 amino acids. The CDR3: CASSLGDGGSETQYF. As DNA, the CDR3 is TGTGCCAGCAGCTTGGGGGACGGGGGATCGGAGACCCAGTACTTC.

The chain joins TRBV9 to TRBJ2-3, with D possibly matching TRBD2 (5 bases). This CDR3 has 19 residues. Deletions cut 3 bases from V and 0 bases from J, with 23 bases between. From germline, CDR1 is SGDLS and CDR2 YYNGEE. The CDR3 spells CASSGRGEQLSTSTDTQYF. The CDR3 DNA follows: TGTGCCAGCAGCGGCCGGGGAGAACAGCTTTCCACTAGCACAGATACGCAGTATTTT.